The rows below give T cell receptor beta chains drawn from one sample of a study of regulatory T cells in long-lasting Graves disease. TCRdb re-called the multiplex PCR reads with MiXCR, one entry per CDR3 protein. Here the sample spans under 450,000 distinct CDR3 sequences, 15% to 20% being singletons. This sample also appeared in a second study, on T cells in Graves' hyperthyroidism and ophthalmopathy.

Sequenced material: peripheral blood mononuclear cells (PBMCs), taken at new diagnosis, from a patient treated with antithyroid drugs. These TCRs come from a young woman with Graves disease. CDR3s include the opening cysteine and the closing phenylalanine or tryptophan. A D gene is named only where the DNA matches it firmly.

CDR3: CASSLGQGLYNEAEQFF
D: .
V: TRBV7-9
J: TRBJ2-1

CDR3: CASSLNTHSGYTF
D: .
V: TRBV11-2
J: TRBJ1-2

CDR3: CASSLRGSEYTEAFF
D: .
V: TRBV12-3/TRBV12-4
J: TRBJ1-1

CDR3: CASSPWDRGRGYGYTF
D: TRBD1
V: TRBV5-1
J: TRBJ1-2

CDR3: CASSPLPSGNTEAFF
D: .
V: TRBV5-1
J: TRBJ1-1

CDR3: CASSLAGPQGPEAFF
D: TRBD1
V: TRBV28
J: TRBJ1-1

CDR3: CALSGGGVPYEQYF
D: TRBD2
V: TRBV30
J: TRBJ2-7

CDR3: CASSLEAGQGVQTQFF
D: TRBD1
V: TRBV5-6
J: TRBJ2-1

CDR3: CSVARGLNTEAFF
D: TRBD1
V: TRBV29-1
J: TRBJ1-1

CDR3: CASSVGGRTDTQYF
D: .
V: TRBV9
J: TRBJ2-3

CDR3: CASSPPGLALYNEQFF
D: TRBD2
V: TRBV13
J: TRBJ2-1

CDR3: CASRGLAGGWEQFF
D: TRBD2
V: TRBV7-2
J: TRBJ2-1

CDR3: CASSLAGQGTNSPLHF
D: TRBD1
V: TRBV7-2
J: TRBJ1-6

CDR3: CSASRTLNEKLFF
D: .
V: TRBV20-1
J: TRBJ1-4

CDR3: CASTTRVSNQPQHF
D: .
V: TRBV28
J: TRBJ1-5

CDR3: CASSYGGFSYEQYF
D: .
V: TRBV10-1
J: TRBJ2-7

CDR3: CASSQSRRRVDGVTEAFF
D: .
V: TRBV7-9
J: TRBJ1-1

CDR3: CASSPLGSRDNEQFF
D: .
V: TRBV7-3
J: TRBJ2-1

CDR3: CASAGTQYNEQFF
D: .
V: TRBV4-1
J: TRBJ2-1

CDR3: CASSTGTRGQETQYF
D: .
V: TRBV7-9
J: .

CDR3: CASSWSGGGGADEQYF
D: TRBD2
V: TRBV27
J: TRBJ2-7

CDR3: CASSQYFTGGYYGYTF
D: TRBD1
V: TRBV27
J: TRBJ1-2

CDR3: CASSFPTGRAQETQYF
D: TRBD2
V: TRBV11-2
J: TRBJ2-5

CDR3: CASSQGQLGGETQYF
D: .
V: TRBV9
J: TRBJ2-5

CDR3: CASSLAADTQYF
D: .
V: TRBV5-1
J: TRBJ2-3

CDR3: CSARDPAWGAAYEQYF
D: .
V: TRBV20-1
J: TRBJ2-7

CDR3: CASSLDAGNQPQHF
D: .
V: TRBV5-1
J: TRBJ1-5

CDR3: CATSRPSGTVYWEQFF
D: TRBD1
V: TRBV15
J: TRBJ2-1

CDR3: CASSPLAGVMSGELFF
D: TRBD2
V: TRBV7-8
J: TRBJ2-2

CDR3: CASSSSGRESGQFF
D: TRBD2
V: TRBV7-7
J: TRBJ2-1